The following is a TCR beta chain sequence with its context. These data come from a study of blood T cell repertoires in COVID-19. Looking at the study overall: Both acute and convalescent COVID-19 samples were obtained from the United States, Italy and Spain. Sample material is recorded as cDNA or gDNA derived from T cells, B-cell-depleted T cells, or PBMCs.

It was during active infection that Seattle patients were enrolled and then longitudinally followed. Method: immunoSEQ multiplex PCR; TCRdb's copy keeps in-frame clones and lacks some. The sample lists 250,000 to 400,000 clones; 90% were seen once. Trimming pared 4 bases from V and 5 bases from J, leaving 14 bases between. Germline V gene sequence: CDR1 MNHEY, CDR2 SVGEGT. This CDR3 is built from 14 residues. This sequence joins TRBV6-2 or TRBV6-3 and TRBJ1-2; D possibly corresponds to TRBD1 (6 bases). This TCR was recovered from a woman in her 30s with COVID-19, enrolled during active disease. Sequencing input: peripheral blood. The CDR3 DNA sequence: TGTGCCAGCAGTTTGTCCGGAAGGGGGTATGGCTACACCTTC. Translation: CASSLSGRGYGYTF.